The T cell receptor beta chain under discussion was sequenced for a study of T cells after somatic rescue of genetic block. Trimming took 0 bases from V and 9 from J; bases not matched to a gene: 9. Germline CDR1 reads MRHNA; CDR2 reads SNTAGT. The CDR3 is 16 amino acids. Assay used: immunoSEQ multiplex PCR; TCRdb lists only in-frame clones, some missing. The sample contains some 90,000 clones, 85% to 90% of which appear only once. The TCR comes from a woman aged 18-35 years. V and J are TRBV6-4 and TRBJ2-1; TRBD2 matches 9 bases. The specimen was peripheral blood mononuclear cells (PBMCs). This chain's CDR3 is CASSDSGAGGAGEQFF. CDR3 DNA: TGTGCCAGCAGTGACTCAGGAGCGGGGGGTGCTGGTGAGCAGTTCTTC.